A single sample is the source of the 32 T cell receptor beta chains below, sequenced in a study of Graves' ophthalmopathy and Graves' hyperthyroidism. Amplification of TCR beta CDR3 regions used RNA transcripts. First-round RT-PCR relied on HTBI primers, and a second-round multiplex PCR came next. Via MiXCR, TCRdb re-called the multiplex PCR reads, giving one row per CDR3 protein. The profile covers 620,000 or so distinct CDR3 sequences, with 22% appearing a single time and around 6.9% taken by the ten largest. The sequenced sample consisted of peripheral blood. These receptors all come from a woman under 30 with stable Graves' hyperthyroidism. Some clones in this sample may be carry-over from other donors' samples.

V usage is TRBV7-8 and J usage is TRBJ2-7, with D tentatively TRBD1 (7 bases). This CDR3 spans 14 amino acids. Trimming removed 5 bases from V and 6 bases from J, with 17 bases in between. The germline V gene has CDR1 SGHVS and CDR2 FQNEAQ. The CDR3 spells CASSPGGLGGEQYF. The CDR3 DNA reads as TGTGCCAGCAGCCCAGGGGGACTCGGGGGCGAGCAGTACTTC.

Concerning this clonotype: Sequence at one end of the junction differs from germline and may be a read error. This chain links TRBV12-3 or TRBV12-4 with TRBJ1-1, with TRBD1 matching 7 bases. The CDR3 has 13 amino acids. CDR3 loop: CASSQQGYTDAFF. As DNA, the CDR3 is TGTGCCAGCAGCCAACAGGGGTACACTGATGCTTTCTTT.

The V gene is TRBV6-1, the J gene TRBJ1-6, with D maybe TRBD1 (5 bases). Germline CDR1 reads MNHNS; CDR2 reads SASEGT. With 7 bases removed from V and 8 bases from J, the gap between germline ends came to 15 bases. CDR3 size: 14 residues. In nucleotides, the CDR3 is TGTGCCAGCAACCCGAGGGGCGGTTATTCACCCCTCCACTTT. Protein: CASNPRGGYSPLHF.

This CDR3 reads CASSYSVPGELFF. The CDR3 DNA follows: TGTGCCAGCAGTTACTCGGTCCCCGGGGAGCTGTTTTTT. This rearrangement joins TRBV6-5 to TRBJ2-2; D is ambiguous. Germline V CDR1 and CDR2: MNHEY, SVGAGI. The CDR3 contains 13 residues. Trimming removed 0 bases from V and 6 bases from J, with 5 bases in between.

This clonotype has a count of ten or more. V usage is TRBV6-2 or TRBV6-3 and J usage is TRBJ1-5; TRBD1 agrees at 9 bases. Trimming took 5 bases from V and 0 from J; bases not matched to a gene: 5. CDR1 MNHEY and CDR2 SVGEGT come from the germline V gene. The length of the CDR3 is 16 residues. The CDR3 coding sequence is TGTGCCAGCAGTCCAGGACAGGGGTATAGCAATCAGCCCCAGCATTTT. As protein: CASSPGQGYSNQPQHF.

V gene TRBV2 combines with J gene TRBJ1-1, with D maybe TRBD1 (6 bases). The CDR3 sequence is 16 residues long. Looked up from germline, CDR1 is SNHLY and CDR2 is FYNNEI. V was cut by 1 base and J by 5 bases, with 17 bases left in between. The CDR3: CASSEGTLPQGTEAFF. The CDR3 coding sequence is TGTGCCAGCAGTGAAGGGACACTCCCTCAGGGGACTGAAGCTTTCTTT.

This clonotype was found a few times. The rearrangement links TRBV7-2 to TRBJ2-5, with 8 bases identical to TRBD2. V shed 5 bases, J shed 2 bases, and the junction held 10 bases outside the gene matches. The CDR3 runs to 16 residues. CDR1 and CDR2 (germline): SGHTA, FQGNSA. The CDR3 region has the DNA TGTGCCAGCAGCATCGCAGGACTAGCCGTACAAGAGACCCAGTACTTC. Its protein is CASSIAGLAVQETQYF.

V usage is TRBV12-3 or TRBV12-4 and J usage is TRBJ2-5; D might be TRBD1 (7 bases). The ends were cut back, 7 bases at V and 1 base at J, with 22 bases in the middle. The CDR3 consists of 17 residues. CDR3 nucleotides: TGTGCCAGCATGAGACAGGGCGGCGGGATCACCCAAGAGACCCAGTACTTC. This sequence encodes CASMRQGGGITQETQYF.

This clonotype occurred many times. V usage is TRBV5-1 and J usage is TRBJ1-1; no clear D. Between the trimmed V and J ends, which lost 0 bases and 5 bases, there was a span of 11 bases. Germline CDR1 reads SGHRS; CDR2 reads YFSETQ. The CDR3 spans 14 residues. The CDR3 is CASSLDFAGTEAFF. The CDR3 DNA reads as TGCGCCAGCAGCTTGGATTTTGCCGGAACTGAAGCTTTCTTT.

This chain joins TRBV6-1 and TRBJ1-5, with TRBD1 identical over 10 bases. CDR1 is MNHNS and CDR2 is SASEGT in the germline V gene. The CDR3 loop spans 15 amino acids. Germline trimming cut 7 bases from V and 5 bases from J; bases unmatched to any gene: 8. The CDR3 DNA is TGTGCCAGCACTGAGAGGGACAGGGGTGATCAGCCCCAGCATTTT. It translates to CASTERDRGDQPQHF.

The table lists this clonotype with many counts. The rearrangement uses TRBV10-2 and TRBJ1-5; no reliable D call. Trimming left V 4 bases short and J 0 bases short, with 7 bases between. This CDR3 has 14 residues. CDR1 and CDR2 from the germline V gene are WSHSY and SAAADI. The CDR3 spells CASSGSYSNQPQHF. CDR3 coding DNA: TGCGCCAGCAGTGGTAGCTATAGCAATCAGCCCCAGCATTTT.

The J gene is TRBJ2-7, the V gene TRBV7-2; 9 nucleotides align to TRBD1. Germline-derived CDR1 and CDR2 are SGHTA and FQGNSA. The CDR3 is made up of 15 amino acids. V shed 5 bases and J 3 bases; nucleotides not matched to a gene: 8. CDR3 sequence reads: CASSIPGQGFYEQYF. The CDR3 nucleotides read TGTGCCAGCAGCATCCCGGGACAGGGTTTCTACGAGCAGTACTTC.

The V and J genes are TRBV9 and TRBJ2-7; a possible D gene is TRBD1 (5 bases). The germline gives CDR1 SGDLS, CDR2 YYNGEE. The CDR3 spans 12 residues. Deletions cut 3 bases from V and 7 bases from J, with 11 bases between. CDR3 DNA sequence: TGTGCCAGCAGCGCCGAAGGGGAAGAGCAGTACTTC. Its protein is CASSAEGEEQYF.

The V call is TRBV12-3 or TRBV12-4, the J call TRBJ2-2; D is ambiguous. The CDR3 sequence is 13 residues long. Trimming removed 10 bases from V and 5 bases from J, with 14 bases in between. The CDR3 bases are TGTGCCACCCTTACCGGGCGGACCGGGGAGCTGTTTTTT. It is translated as CATLTGRTGELFF.

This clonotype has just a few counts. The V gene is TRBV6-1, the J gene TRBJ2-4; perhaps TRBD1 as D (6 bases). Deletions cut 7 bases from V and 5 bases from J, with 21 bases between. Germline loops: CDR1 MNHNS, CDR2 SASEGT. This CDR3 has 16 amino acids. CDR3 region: CASNNLQGRSQNIQYF. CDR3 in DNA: TGTGCCAGCAATAACCTACAGGGTAGGAGCCAAAACATTCAGTACTTC.

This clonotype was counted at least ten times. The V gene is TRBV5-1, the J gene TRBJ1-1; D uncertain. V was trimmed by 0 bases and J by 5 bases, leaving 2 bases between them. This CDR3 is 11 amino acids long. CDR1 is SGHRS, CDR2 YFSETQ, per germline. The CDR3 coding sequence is TGCGCCAGCAGCTTGGAGACTGAAGCTTTCTTT. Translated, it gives CASSLETEAFF.

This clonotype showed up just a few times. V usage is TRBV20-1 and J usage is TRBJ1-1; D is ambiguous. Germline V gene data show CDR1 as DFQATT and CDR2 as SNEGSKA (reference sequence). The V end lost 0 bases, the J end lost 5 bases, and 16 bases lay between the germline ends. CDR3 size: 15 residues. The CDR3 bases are TGCAGTGCTAGAGATCTTTTAGGAGGGTTAACTGAAGCTTTCTTT. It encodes CSARDLLGGLTEAFF.

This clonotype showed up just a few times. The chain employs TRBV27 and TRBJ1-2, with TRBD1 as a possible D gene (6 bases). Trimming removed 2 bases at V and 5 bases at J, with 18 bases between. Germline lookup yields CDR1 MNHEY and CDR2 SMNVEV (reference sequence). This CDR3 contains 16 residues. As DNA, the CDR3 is TGTGCCAGCAGTTTACAGGGGAAGCCCCTAGCTTATGGCTACACCTTC. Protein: CASSLQGKPLAYGYTF.

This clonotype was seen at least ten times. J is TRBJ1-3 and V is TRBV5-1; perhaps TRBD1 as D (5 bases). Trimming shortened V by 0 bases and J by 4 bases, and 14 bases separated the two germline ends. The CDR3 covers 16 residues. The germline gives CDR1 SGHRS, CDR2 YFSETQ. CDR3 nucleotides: TGCGCCAGCAGCTTGGGCAGGGAAGATTACGGAAACACCATATATTTT. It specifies CASSLGREDYGNTIYF.

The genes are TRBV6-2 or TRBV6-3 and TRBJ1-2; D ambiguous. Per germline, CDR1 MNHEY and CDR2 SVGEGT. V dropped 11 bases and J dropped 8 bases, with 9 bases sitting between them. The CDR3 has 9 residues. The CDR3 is CAVGNGYTF. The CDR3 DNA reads TGTGCCGTGGGGAACGGCTACACCTTC.

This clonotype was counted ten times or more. The CDR3 region is CASSSRTGVGKNIQYF. The DNA for the CDR3 is TGTGCCAGCAGCTCGCGGACAGGGGTGGGCAAAAACATTCAGTACTTC. This chain connects TRBV11-2 to TRBJ2-4; 9 positions agree with TRBD1. J gave up 3 bases and V 4 bases, and 7 bases lay outside the gene matches. Germline CDR1 reads SGHAT; CDR2 reads FQNNGV. The CDR3 contains 16 residues.

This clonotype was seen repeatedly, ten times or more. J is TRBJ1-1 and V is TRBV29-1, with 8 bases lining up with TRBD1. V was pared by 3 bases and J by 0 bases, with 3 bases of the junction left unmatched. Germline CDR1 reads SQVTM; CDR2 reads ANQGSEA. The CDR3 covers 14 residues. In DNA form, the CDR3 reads TGCAGCGTTGATAGGGACAGGCTGAACACTGAAGCTTTCTTT. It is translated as CSVDRDRLNTEAFF.

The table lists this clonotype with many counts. CDR3 sequence (DNA): TGTGCTAGTGGTTTGGTTGTGGCAGGGGGCGCGCATGGCTACACCTTC. It codes for CASGLVVAGGAHGYTF. This chain joins TRBV12-5 and TRBJ1-2; 8 nucleotides align to TRBD1. The CDR3 length is 16 residues. With V trimmed by 0 bases and J by 6 bases, 9 bases remained unmatched. Germline lookup yields CDR1 LGHNT and CDR2 FRNRAP.

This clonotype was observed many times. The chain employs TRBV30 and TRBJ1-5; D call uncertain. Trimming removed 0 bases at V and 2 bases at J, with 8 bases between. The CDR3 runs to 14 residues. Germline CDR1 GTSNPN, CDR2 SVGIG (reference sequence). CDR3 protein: CAWSVMLGNQPQHF. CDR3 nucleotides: TGTGCCTGGAGTGTAATGCTGGGCAATCAGCCCCAGCATTTT.

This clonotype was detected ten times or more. The CDR3 region has the DNA TGCAGTGCTGTGATGCGACAGGGGATGAACACTGAAGCTTTCTTT. Encoded protein: CSAVMRQGMNTEAFF. The chain recombines TRBV20-1 with TRBJ1-1; 8 bases match TRBD1. This CDR3 is 15 amino acids long. Germline V gene data show CDR1 as DFQATT and CDR2 as SNEGSKA (reference sequence). The V gene end was trimmed by 5 bases and the J gene end by 0 bases; junction bases not matched to a gene: 8.

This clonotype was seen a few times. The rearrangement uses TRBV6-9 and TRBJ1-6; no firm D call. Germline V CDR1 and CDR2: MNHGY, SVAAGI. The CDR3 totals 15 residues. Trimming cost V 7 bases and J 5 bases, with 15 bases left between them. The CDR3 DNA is TGTGCCAGCACCGCAAAGGACGGAGATAATTCACCCCTCCACTTT. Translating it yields CASTAKDGDNSPLHF.

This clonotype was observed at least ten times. CDR3 sequence reads: CASSFRLAGGQETQYF. CDR3 in DNA: TGTGCCAGCAGCTTCCGACTAGCGGGAGGGCAAGAGACCCAGTACTTC. This chain connects TRBV11-2 to TRBJ2-5; TRBD2 aligns across 14 bases. This CDR3 contains 16 residues. Trimming took 3 bases from V and 2 from J; bases not matched to a gene: 2. Germline-derived CDR1 and CDR2 are SGHAT and FQNNGV.

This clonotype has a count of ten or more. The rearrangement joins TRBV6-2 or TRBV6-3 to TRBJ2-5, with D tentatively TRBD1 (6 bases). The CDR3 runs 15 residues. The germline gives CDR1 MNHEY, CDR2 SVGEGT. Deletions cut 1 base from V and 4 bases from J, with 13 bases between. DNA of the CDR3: TGTGCCAGCAGTTACTATTCTAGCAGGGGAGAGACCCAGTACTTC. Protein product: CASSYYSSRGETQYF.

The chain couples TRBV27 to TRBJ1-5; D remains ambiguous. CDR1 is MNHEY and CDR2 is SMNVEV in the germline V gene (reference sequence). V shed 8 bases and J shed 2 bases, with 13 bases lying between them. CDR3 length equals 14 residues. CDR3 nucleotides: TGTGCCAGCCAGAAGGCAATGGGCAATCAGCCCCAGCATTTT. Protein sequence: CASQKAMGNQPQHF.

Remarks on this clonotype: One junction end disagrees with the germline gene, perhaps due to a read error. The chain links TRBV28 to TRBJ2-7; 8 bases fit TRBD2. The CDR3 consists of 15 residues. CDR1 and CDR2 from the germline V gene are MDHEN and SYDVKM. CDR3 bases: TGTGCCAGCAGTCCCGGCGGGGGGCCGGATGGGGAGCAGTACTTT. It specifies CASSPGGGPDGEQYF.

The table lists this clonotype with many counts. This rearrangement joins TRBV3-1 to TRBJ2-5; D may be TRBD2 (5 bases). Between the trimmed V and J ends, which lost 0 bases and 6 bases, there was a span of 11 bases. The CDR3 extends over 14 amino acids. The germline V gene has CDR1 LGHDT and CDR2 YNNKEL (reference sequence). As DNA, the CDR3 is TGTGCCAGCAGCCAAGATAGCGCTACGAAGACCCAGTACTTC. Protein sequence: CASSQDSATKTQYF.

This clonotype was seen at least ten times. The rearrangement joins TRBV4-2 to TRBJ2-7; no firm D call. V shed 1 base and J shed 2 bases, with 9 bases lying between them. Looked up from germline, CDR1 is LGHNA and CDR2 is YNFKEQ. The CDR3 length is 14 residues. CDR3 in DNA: TGTGCCAGCAGCCAAGTGAAAGCTGCCTACGAGCAGTACTTC. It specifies CASSQVKAAYEQYF.